This T cell receptor (beta chain) was sequenced in a study of blood T cell repertoires in COVID-19. In the study overall: Whether acute or convalescent, the COVID-19 samples came from the United States, Italy and Spain. The cDNA or gDNA used as material had been derived from T cells, B-cell-depleted T cells, or PBMCs.

Per the original data handling: Estimation of nucleated cell counts relied on the amplification of reference gene primers. Method: immunoSEQ multiplex PCR; TCRdb's copy keeps in-frame clones and lacks some. The D gene and trimming were derived from the DNA, and the V and J assignments and clone size from that table. The sample lists 200,000 to 250,000 clones, under 85% seen once, with roughly 7% in the top ten. The CDR3 is 14 residues long. Germline V gives CDR1 SEHNR, CDR2 FQNEAQ (reference sequence). V was clipped by 5 bases and J by 4 bases, with 14 bases between them. Patients of the Seattle cohort, enrolled during active infection, were followed longitudinally.

The source material was peripheral blood. The V gene is TRBV7-9, the J gene TRBJ1-2, with a tentative D call TRBD1 (5 bases). This TCR derives from a woman aged 80 or over with COVID-19, enrolled during active disease. In DNA form, the CDR3 reads TGTGCCAGCAGCCGGCTCTCGGGGGTCTATGGCTACACCTTC. Encoded protein: CASSRLSGVYGYTF.